This TCR beta chain was identified during a study of blood T cell repertoires in COVID-19. Only in-frame clones appear in the TCRdb table, and some are missing; sequencing was by immunoSEQ multiplex PCR. This table has 200,000 to 250,000 clones, 85% appearing once. It was during active infection that Seattle patients were enrolled and then longitudinally followed. Looked up from germline, CDR1 is KGHSH and CDR2 is LQKENI. The CDR3 contains 16 residues. V was cut by 6 bases and J by 0 bases, with 14 bases left in between. This clone was found once. Material for sequencing was peripheral blood. This chain uses TRBV18 with TRBJ1-4; weak D call: TRBD1 (6 bases). The clonotype was recovered from a man in his forties or fifties with COVID-19, enrolled during active disease. This CDR3 is CASSTTGIATNEKLFF. The CDR3 DNA reads as TGTGCCAGCTCCACCACAGGGATTGCAACTAATGAAAAACTGTTTTTT.